This T cell receptor (beta chain) was profiled in a study of PD-1 blockade in mismatch repair-deficient tumors. In the case of this clone: No antigen is known for it.

The CDR3 runs to 16 residues. The germline CDR1 and CDR2 sequences are WNHNN and SYGVQD (reference sequence). Trimming left V 11 bases short and J 0 bases short, with 17 bases between. Time point noted: 10-day in vitro stimulation with candidate neoantigen peptide 5. The repertoire was sequenced with immunoSEQ multiplex PCR; TCRdb's copy has only in-frame clones and lacks some. This sample has approximately 15,000 clones, with roughly four fifths found just once. The chain is built from TRBV10-1 and TRBJ2-6; the D call may be TRBD1 or TRBD2 (5 bases each). The source is an adult with mismatch repair-deficient cancer. This specimen consisted of cells cultured in vitro, obtained from a patient treated with pembrolizumab. As DNA, the CDR3 is TGCGCCCGGACCGGGACCGTACGCTCTGGGGCCAACGTCCTGACTTTC. It translates to CARTGTVRSGANVLTF.